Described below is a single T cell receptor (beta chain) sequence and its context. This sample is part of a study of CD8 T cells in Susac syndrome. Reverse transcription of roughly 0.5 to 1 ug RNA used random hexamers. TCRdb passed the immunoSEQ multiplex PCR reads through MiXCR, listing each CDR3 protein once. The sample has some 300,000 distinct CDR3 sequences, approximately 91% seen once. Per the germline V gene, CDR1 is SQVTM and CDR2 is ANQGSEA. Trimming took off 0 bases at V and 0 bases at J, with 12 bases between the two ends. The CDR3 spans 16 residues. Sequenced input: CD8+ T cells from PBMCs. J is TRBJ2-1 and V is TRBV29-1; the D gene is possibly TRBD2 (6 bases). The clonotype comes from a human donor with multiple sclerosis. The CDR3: CSVEDAGTASYNEQFF. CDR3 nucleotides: TGCAGCGTTGAAGATGCGGGAACAGCCTCCTACAATGAGCAGTTCTTC.